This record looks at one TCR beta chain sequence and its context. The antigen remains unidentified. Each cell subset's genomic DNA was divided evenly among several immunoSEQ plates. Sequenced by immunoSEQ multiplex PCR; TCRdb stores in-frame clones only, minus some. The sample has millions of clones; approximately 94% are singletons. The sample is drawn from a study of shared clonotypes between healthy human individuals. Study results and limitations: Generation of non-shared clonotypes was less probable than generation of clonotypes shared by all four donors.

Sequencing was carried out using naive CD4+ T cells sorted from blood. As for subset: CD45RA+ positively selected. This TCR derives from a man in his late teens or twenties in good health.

The CDR3 spells CASSSIGQTYEQYF. The DNA for the CDR3 is TGTGCCAGCAGTAGCATTGGACAGACCTACGAGCAGTACTTC. The V call is TRBV6-5, the J call TRBJ2-7; possible D gene TRBD1, 6 bases. Deletions cut 5 bases from V and 2 bases from J, with 13 bases between. This CDR3 contains 14 residues. Germline CDR1 reads MNHEY; CDR2 reads SVGAGI.